A single sample is the source of the 14 T cell receptor beta chains below, sequenced in a study of T cell changes during pregnancy in multiple sclerosis. Assay used: immunoSEQ multiplex PCR; TCRdb lists only in-frame clones, some missing. The sample includes approximately 97,000 clones, 90% seen only once; the top ten take under 0.85%. The sample here was peripheral blood, taken in the second trimester of pregnancy. These receptors all stem from a female donor in good health, enrolled as a control in a pregnancy study.

The rearrangement uses TRBV25-1 and TRBJ2-1; no firm D call. CDR1 MGHDK and CDR2 SYGVNS come from the germline V gene. CDR3 length: 16 amino acids. With 3 bases removed from V and 3 bases from J, the gap between germline ends came to 15 bases. The CDR3 region is CASSDAPAKSYNEQFF. The CDR3 DNA sequence: TGTGCCAGCAGTGACGCCCCAGCGAAAAGCTACAATGAGCAGTTCTTC.

The chain employs TRBV29-1 and TRBJ2-2; 9 bases are shared with TRBD2. Germline CDR1 reads SQVTM; CDR2 reads ANQGSEA. The CDR3 contains 14 residues. Trimming removed 4 bases from V and 6 bases from J; junction bases left unmatched: 6. The CDR3 nucleotides are TGCAGCGTTGCGGGGCTAGCGGGACCCGGGGAGCTGTTTTTT. It specifies CSVAGLAGPGELFF.

The chain links TRBV10-2 to TRBJ2-2; 7 nucleotides match TRBD2. The CDR3 has 14 residues. The germline CDR1 and CDR2 sequences are WSHSY and SAAADI. The junction had 3 bases not matched to a gene; V was cut back by 8 bases and J by 0 bases. The CDR3 sequence is CASRDYPNTGELFF. For the CDR3, the DNA is TGCGCCAGCCGGGACTACCCGAACACCGGGGAGCTGTTTTTT.

This chain joins TRBV19 and TRBJ2-7; 11 nucleotides agree with TRBD1. CDR3 length: 15 amino acids. CDR1 is LNHDA, CDR2 SQIVND, per germline (reference sequence). J lost 2 bases, V lost 6 bases, and 6 bases had no gene match. The CDR3 region is CASSHGTGGTYEQYF. CDR3 coding DNA: TGTGCCAGTAGCCACGGGACAGGGGGGACCTACGAGCAGTACTTC.

The chain combines TRBV2 with TRBJ2-1; a weak D match, TRBD2 (6 bases). Germline loops: CDR1 SNHLY, CDR2 FYNNEI. V lost 4 bases and J lost 5, with 15 bases in between. This CDR3 contains 15 residues. The DNA for the CDR3 is TGTGCCAGCAGTGCCCGCGGGACGGTGAACAATGAGCAGTTCTTC. It yields the protein CASSARGTVNNEQFF.

The J gene is TRBJ1-2, the V gene TRBV7-9; 7 nucleotides agree with TRBD1. Trimming at V came to 6 bases and at J to 4 bases, leaving 14 bases not matched to a gene. Per the germline V gene, CDR1 is SEHNR and CDR2 is FQNEAQ (reference sequence). CDR3 length equals 16 residues. CDR3 sequence reads: CASRILIGGRGYGYTF. CDR3 nucleotide sequence: TGTGCCAGCAGGATACTAATAGGGGGCAGAGGCTATGGCTACACCTTC.

Only a few counts were recorded for this clone. V gene TRBV7-9 combines with J gene TRBJ1-1; 9 bases are shared with TRBD1. The CDR3 has 15 residues. The germline gives CDR1 SEHNR, CDR2 FQNEAQ (reference sequence). Unmatched junction bases numbered 5, after V lost 2 bases and J lost 4 bases. The CDR3 reads CASSLRDREGTEAFF. Here the CDR3 DNA reads TGTGCCAGCAGCTTAAGGGACAGGGAGGGCACTGAAGCTTTCTTT.

V usage is TRBV7-9 and J usage is TRBJ2-7, with a possible D match to TRBD1 (6 bases). The V end was cut by 5 bases, the J end by 7 bases, with 15 bases between. Germline V lookup: CDR1 SEHNR, CDR2 FQNEAQ (reference sequence). The CDR3 loop spans 13 amino acids. CDR3 residues: CASSSAQGREQYF. CDR3 bases: TGTGCCAGCAGCAGCGCGCAGGGGCGGGAGCAGTACTTC.

The chain has TRBV5-1 and TRBJ1-1; 9 positions match TRBD1. Germline CDR1 reads SGHRS; CDR2 reads YFSETQ. This CDR3 has 16 residues. V lost 2 bases and J lost 1; bases outside the gene matches: 6. CDR3 sequence reads: CASSFNPGQGNTEAFF. CDR3 nucleotides: TGCGCCAGCAGCTTTAACCCGGGACAGGGGAACACTGAAGCTTTCTTT.

The CDR3 nucleotides are TGTGCAAGTCGCTTATTGACAGTTGGTCAGCCCCAGCATTTT. This codes for CASRLLTVGQPQHF. V usage is TRBV12-2 and J usage is TRBJ1-5; the table's D call, TRBD1, was not checked against the DNA. TRBV12-2 is marked as a pseudogene. CDR3 size: 14 residues.

The genes are TRBV19 and TRBJ1-1, with 9 bases identical to TRBD1. Germline V CDR1 and CDR2: LNHDA, SQIVND (reference sequence). Trimming took 1 base from V and 4 from J; bases not matched to a gene: 4. The CDR3 runs 15 residues. The CDR3 DNA reads as TGTGCCAGTAGTATAGCCGAGACAGGGGGCACTGAAGCTTTCTTT. As protein: CASSIAETGGTEAFF.

The gene calls are TRBV25-1 and TRBJ1-2; D uncertain. CDR3 length: 12 residues. Trimming shortened V by 2 bases and J by 7 bases, and 8 bases separated the two germline ends. In germline, CDR1 is MGHDK, CDR2 SYGVNS. CDR3 coding DNA: TGTGCCAGCAGTGAAGGACTCGCTGGCTACACCTTC. Translating it yields CASSEGLAGYTF.

J is TRBJ1-2 and V is TRBV6-5; no definite D call. Between the trimmed V and J ends, which lost 4 bases and 3 bases, there was a span of 18 bases. The CDR3 runs to 16 residues. CDR1 is MNHEY and CDR2 is SVGAGI in the germline V gene. CDR3 DNA sequence: TGTGCCAGCAGTTCCGAAGGGAGGGCGGGAGACTATGGCTACACCTTC. It specifies CASSSEGRAGDYGYTF.

The genes are TRBV11-3 and TRBJ2-3, with D tentatively TRBD2 (5 bases). CDR1 SGHNT and CDR2 YENEEA come from the germline V gene. Trimming stripped 5 bases from V and 2 bases from J, with 14 bases between. CDR3 length: 15 amino acids. CDR3 loop: CASSPNGVHTDTQYF. CDR3 sequence (DNA): TGTGCCAGCAGCCCGAACGGGGTACACACAGATACGCAGTATTTT.